Given below is one TCR beta chain in context. The antigen remains unidentified. This sample is drawn from a study of blood T cells in healthy people across ages. Germline values: CDR1 MDHEN, CDR2 SYDVKM. The CDR3 totals 13 residues. Trimming removed 2 bases from V and 7 bases from J, with 12 bases in between. Findings of the study overall: It was the long-lived donors that had more naive CD4+ cells and higher diversity than aged donors. Strongly correlated with naive T cell percentage was TCR beta diversity.

A minimum of 7 million PBMCs was isolated per sample. The second PCR ran about 6 to 12 cycles with a sample-barcoded 5' primer and J-beta primers. TCRdb recomputed calls from the 5' RACE reads with MiXCR, one row per CDR3 protein. Here the sample spans 1.5 million to 2 million distinct CDR3 sequences, roughly a third being singletons. Sample: blood. This TCR was recovered from a woman in her twenties or thirties in good health. The rearrangement links TRBV28 to TRBJ2-7; TRBD1 might be the D (6 bases). In DNA form, the CDR3 reads TGTGCCAGCAGTTTAAGACAGGTCTGGGAGCAGTACTTC. Translated, it gives CASSLRQVWEQYF.